The clone carrying this T cell receptor beta chain appeared once. This specimen belongs to a study of control samples from healthy donors and cancer patients. The CDR3 has 13 residues. Trimming cost V 5 bases and J 8 bases, with 12 bases left between them. Sequencing was performed with immunoSEQ multiplex PCR; in TCRdb, only in-frame clones are kept and a portion is missing. The sample has fewer than 200,000 clones, just over 90% seen once. The sequence was obtained from a woman in her fifties or sixties in good health. Sequenced material: blood. The chain joins TRBV12-3 or TRBV12-4 to TRBJ1-4, with D perhaps matching TRBD1 (6 bases). The CDR3 is CASSPGVEEKLFF. As DNA, the CDR3 is TGTGCCAGCAGTCCAGGGGTAGAGGAAAAACTGTTTTTT.